This entry is about one T cell receptor (beta chain). Antigen: not known. These data belong to a study of siplizumab effects on memory and regulatory T cells. The study's findings and limits: An assignable phenotype, naive or memory, was missing from roughly 84-95% of proliferating CD4+ or CD8+ clones. Sequences below about 10^-5 frequency were poorly captured, and few alloreactive clones mapped to unstimulated subsets. Memory cells seemed less diverse than naive T cells, which seemed major alloresponse contributors.

Sequenced by immunoSEQ multiplex PCR; TCRdb stores in-frame clones only, minus some. The table includes 100,000 or so clones, approximately 94% detected once. CDR1 is SGHDT and CDR2 is YYEEEE in the germline V gene. Trimming cost V 2 bases and J 0 bases, with 12 bases left between them. The CDR3 consists of 15 residues. Sample: non-Treg CD4+ T cells sorted from blood. The origin of this receptor is a human donor in good health. The genes are TRBV5-6 and TRBJ2-7; TRBD1 is a possible D gene (6 bases). The CDR3 loop is CASSFVDSVSYEQYF. The DNA of the CDR3 is TGTGCCAGCAGCTTCGTGGACAGCGTCTCCTACGAGCAGTACTTC.